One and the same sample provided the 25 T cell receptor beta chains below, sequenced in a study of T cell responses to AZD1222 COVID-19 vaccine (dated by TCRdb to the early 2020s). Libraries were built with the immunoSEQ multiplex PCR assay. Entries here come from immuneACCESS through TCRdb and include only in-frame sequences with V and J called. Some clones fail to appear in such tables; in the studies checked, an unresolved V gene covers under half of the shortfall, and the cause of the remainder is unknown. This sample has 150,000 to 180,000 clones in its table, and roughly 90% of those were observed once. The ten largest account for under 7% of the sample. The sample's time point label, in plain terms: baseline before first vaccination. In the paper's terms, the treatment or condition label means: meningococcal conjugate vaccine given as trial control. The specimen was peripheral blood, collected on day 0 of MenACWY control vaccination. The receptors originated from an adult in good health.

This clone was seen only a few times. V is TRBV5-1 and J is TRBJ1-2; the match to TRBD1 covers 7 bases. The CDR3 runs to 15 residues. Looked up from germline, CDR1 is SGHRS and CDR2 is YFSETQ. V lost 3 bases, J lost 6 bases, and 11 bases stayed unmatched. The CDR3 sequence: CASSSPDREGHGYTF. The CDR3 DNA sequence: TGCGCCAGCAGCTCCCCCGACAGGGAGGGTCATGGCTACACCTTC.

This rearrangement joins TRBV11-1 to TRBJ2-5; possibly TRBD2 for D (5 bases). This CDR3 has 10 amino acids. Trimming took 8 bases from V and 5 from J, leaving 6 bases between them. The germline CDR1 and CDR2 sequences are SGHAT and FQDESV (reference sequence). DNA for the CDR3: TGTGCCAGCGGGGAGGAGACCCAGTACTTC. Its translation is CASGEETQYF.

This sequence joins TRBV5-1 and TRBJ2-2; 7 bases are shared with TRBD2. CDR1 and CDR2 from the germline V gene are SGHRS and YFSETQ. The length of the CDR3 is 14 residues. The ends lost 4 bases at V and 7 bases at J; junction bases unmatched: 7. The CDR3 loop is CASSPSGDLGELFF. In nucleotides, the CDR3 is TGCGCCAGCAGCCCCAGCGGGGACCTCGGGGAGCTGTTTTTT.

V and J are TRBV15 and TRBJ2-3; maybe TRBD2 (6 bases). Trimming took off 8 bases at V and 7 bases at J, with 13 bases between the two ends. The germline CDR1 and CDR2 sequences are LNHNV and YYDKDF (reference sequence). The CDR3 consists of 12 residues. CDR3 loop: CATAGRANTQYF. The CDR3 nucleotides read TGTGCCACCGCGGGGCGGGCGAATACGCAGTATTTT.

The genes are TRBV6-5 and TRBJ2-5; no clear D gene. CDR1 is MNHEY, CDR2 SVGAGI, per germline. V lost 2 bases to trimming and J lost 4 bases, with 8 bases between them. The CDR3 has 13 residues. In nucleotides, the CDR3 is TGTGCCAGCAGTTACAAAAGGCGAGAGACCCAGTACTTC. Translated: CASSYKRRETQYF.

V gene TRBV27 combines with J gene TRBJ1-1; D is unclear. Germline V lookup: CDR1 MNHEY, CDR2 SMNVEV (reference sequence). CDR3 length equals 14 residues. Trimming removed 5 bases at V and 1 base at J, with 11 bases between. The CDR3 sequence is CASSPESRNTEAFF. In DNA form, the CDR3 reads TGTGCCAGCAGTCCGGAATCGAGGAACACTGAAGCTTTCTTT.

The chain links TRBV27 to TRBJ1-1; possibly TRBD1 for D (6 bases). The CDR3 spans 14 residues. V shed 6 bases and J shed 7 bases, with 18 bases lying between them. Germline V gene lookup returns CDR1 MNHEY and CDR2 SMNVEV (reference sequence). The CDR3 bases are TGTGCCAGCAGCCCCGGACGGGGGGGCATTGAAGCTTTCTTT. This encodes CASSPGRGGIEAFF.

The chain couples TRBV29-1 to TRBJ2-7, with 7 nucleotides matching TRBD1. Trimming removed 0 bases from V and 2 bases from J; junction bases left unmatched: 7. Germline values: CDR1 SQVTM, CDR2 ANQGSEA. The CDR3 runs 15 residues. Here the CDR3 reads CSVEDQQGVAYEQYF. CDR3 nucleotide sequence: TGCAGCGTTGAAGATCAGCAGGGGGTAGCCTACGAGCAGTACTTC.

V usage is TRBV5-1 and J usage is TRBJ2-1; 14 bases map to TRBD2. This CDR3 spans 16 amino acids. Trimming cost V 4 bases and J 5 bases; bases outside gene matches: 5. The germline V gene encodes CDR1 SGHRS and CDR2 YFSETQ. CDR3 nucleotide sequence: TGCGCCAGCAGCACTGGGACTAGCGGGAGTAACAATGAGCAGTTCTTC. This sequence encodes CASSTGTSGSNNEQFF.

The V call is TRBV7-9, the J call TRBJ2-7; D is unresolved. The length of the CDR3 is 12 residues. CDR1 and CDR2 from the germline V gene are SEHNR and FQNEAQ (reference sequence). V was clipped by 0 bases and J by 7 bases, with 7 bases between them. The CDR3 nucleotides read TGTGCCAGCAGCTTAGCTCAAAGAGAGCAGTACTTC. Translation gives CASSLAQREQYF. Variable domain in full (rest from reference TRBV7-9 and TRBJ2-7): DTGVSQNPRHKITKRGQNVTFRCDPISEHNRLYWYRQTLGQGPEFLTYFQNEAQLEKSRLLSDRFSAERPKGSFSTLEIQRTEQGDSAMYLCASSLAQREQYFGPGTRLTVT.

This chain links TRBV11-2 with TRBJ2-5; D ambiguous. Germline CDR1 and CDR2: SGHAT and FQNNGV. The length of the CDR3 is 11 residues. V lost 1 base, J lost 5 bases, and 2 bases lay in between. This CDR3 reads CASSLGETQYF. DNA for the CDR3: TGTGCCAGCAGCTTAGGGGAGACCCAGTACTTC.

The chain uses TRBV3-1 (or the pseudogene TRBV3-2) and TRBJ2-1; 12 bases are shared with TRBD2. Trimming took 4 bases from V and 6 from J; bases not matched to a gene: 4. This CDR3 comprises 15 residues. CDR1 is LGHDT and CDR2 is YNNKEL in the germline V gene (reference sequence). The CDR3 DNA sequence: TGTGCCAGCAGCCGTCCTAGCGGGGGGGCCAATGAGCAGTTCTTC. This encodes CASSRPSGGANEQFF.

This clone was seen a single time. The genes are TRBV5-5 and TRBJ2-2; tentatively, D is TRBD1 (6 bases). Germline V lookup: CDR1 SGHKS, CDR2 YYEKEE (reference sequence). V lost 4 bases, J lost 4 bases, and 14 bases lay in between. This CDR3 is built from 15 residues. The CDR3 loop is CASSEQGAGTGELFF. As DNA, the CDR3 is TGTGCCAGCAGCGAACAGGGTGCAGGCACCGGGGAGCTGTTTTTT.

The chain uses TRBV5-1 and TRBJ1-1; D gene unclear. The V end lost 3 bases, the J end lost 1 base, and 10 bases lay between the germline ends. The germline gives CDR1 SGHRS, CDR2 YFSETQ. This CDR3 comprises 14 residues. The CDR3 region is CASSSLGQNTEAFF. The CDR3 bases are TGCGCCAGCAGCTCCTTGGGCCAGAACACTGAAGCTTTCTTT.

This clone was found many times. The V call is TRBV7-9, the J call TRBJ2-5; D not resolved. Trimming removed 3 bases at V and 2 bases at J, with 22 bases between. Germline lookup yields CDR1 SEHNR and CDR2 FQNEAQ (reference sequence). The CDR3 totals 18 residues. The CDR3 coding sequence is TGTGCCAGCAGCTTGCGCGGCTCTGCCCACCACCCACAAGAGACCCAGTACTTC. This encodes CASSLRGSAHHPQETQYF. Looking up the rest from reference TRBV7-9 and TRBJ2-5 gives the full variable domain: DTGVSQNPRHKITKRGQNVTFRCDPISEHNRLYWYRQTLGQGPEFLTYFQNEAQLEKSRLLSDRFSAERPKGSFSTLEIQRTEQGDSAMYLCASSLRGSAHHPQETQYFGPGTRLLVL.

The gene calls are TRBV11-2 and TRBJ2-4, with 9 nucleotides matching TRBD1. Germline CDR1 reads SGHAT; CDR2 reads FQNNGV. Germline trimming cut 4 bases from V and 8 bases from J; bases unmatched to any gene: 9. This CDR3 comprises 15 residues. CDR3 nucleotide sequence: TGTGCCAGCAGCTCTGGGCCGGGACAGGGTGACATTCAGTACTTC. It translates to CASSSGPGQGDIQYF.

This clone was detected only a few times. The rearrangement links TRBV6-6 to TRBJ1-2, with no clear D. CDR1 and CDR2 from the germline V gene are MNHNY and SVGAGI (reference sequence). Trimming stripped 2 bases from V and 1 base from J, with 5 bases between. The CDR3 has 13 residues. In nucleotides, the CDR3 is TGTGCCAGCAGTTACGACGTTAACTATGGCTACACCTTC. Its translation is CASSYDVNYGYTF.

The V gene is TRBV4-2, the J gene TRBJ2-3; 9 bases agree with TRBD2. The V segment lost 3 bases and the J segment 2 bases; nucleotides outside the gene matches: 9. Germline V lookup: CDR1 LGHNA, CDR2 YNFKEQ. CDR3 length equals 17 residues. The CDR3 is CASSHGGGTSPTDTQYF. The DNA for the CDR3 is TGTGCCAGCAGCCATGGTGGGGGGACTAGCCCCACAGATACGCAGTATTTT.

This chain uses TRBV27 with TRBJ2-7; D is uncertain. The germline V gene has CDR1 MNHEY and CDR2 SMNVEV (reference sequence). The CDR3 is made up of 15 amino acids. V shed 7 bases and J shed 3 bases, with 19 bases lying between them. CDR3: CASKGGASPFYEQYF. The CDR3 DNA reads TGTGCCAGCAAAGGTGGAGCGTCCCCGTTCTACGAGCAGTACTTC.

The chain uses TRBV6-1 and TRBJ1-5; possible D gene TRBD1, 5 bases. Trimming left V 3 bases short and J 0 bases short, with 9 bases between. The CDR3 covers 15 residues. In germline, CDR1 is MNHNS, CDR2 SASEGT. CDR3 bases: TGTGCCAGCAGTGAGGGGGGATTTAGCAATCAGCCCCAGCATTTT. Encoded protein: CASSEGGFSNQPQHF.

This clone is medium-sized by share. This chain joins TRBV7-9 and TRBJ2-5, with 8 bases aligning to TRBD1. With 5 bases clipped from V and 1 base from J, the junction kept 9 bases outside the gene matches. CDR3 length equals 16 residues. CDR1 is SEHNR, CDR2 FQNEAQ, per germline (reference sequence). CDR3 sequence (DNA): TGTGCCAGCAGCCCACGGACAGGGTTGAGCCAAGAGACCCAGTACTTC. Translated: CASSPRTGLSQETQYF.

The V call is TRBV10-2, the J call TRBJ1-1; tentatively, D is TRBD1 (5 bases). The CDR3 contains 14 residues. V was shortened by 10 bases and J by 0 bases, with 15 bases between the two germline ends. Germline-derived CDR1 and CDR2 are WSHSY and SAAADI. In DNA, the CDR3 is TGCGCCACCGTCACTGGGGCTGTGAACACTGAAGCTTTCTTT. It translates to CATVTGAVNTEAFF.

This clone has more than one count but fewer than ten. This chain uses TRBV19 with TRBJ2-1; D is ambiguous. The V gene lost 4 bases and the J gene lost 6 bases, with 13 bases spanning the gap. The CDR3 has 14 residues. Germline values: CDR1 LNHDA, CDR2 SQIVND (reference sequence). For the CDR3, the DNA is TGTGCCAGTAGTACCTCCGGCAGGCTCAATGAGCAGTTCTTC. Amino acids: CASSTSGRLNEQFF.

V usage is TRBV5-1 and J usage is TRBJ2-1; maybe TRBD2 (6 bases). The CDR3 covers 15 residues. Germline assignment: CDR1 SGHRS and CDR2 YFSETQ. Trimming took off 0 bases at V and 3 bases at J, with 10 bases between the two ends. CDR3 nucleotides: TGCGCCAGCAGCTTGGTTGTCGGGGGCTACAATGAGCAGTTCTTC. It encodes CASSLVVGGYNEQFF.

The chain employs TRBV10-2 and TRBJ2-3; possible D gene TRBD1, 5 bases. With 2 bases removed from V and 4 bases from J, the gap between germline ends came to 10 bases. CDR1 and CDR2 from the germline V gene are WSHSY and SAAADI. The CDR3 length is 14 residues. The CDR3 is CASSEGQPPDTQYF. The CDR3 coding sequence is TGCGCCAGCAGTGAGGGACAACCTCCAGATACGCAGTATTTT.